One sample yielded the 18 T cell receptor beta chains listed below, sequenced in a study of cytomegalovirus exposure and HLA in healthy donors. PCR involved 60 Vbeta and 13 Jbeta primers. Generated by immunoSEQ multiplex PCR, the TCRdb table keeps only in-frame clones and is missing some. The sample has about 130,000 clones; approximately 82% are singletons. The specimen sequenced was PBMCs. These receptors all come from a woman under 30 in good health and CMV-seropositive.

V gene TRBV7-6 combines with J gene TRBJ2-5; TRBD1 matches at 10 bases. The CDR3 runs to 14 residues. From germline, CDR1 is SGHVS and CDR2 FNYEAQ. The J segment lost 2 bases and the V segment lost 4 bases, leaving 1 base of the junction unmatched. The CDR3, as DNA: TGTGCCAGCAGCTGGACAGGGGGACAAGAGACCCAGTACTTC. Translated: CASSWTGGQETQYF.

The rearrangement uses TRBV25-1 and TRBJ1-1; no reliable D call. The CDR3 has 15 amino acids. Germline CDR1 reads MGHDK; CDR2 reads SYGVNS. V lost 4 bases to trimming and J lost 3 bases, with 15 bases between them. Here the CDR3 DNA reads TGTGCCAGCAGTGCCCTAGCCGGGAGCTACACTGAAGCTTTCTTT. Translation gives CASSALAGSYTEAFF.

This clone has a single count. The CDR3 nucleotides are TGTGCCAGCAGCCAGCGTCTAGACGGGGTCACAGATACGCAGTATTTT. Translation: CASSQRLDGVTDTQYF. The rearrangement links TRBV13 to TRBJ2-3; the D gene is possibly TRBD2 (5 bases). Germline CDR1 reads PRHDT; CDR2 reads FYEKMQ (reference sequence). The CDR3 consists of 16 residues. V lost 5 bases and J lost 2, with 17 bases in between.

The chain employs TRBV7-9 and TRBJ1-5, with a possible D match to TRBD1 (5 bases). The V gene's germline CDR1 is SEHNR and CDR2 FQNEAQ (reference sequence). CDR3 size: 16 residues. Trimming removed 0 bases from V and 1 base from J, with 10 bases in between. CDR3: CASSLAGGGSNQPQHF. The DNA for the CDR3 is TGTGCCAGCAGCTTAGCTGGGGGGGGGAGCAATCAGCCCCAGCATTTT.

The V and J genes are TRBV6-1 and TRBJ1-4, with a weak D call TRBD1 (6 bases). Trimming pared 9 bases from V and 0 bases from J, leaving 11 bases between. The CDR3 has 14 amino acids. Germline lookup yields CDR1 MNHNS and CDR2 SASEGT. CDR3 bases: TGTGCCAGTGCCGGGACAACAACTAATGAAAAACTGTTTTTT. Protein: CASAGTTTNEKLFF.

The chain links TRBV2 to TRBJ2-1, with D perhaps TRBD1 (6 bases). The CDR3 length is 16 residues. Germline CDR1 and CDR2: SNHLY and FYNNEI. The germline V and J ends were trimmed by 2 bases and 4 bases, with 15 bases remaining between them. The CDR3 coding sequence is TGTGCCAGCAGTGAATGGTCAGGACAGCAATACAATGAGCAGTTCTTC. Translated: CASSEWSGQQYNEQFF.

This chain connects TRBV13 to TRBJ1-4, with D hard to call. Trimming left V 7 bases short and J 0 bases short, with 6 bases between. This CDR3 is 13 amino acids long. Germline CDR1 reads PRHDT; CDR2 reads FYEKMQ (reference sequence). CDR3 DNA sequence: TGTGCCAGCAAGGACTCAACTAATGAAAAACTGTTTTTT. Translated: CASKDSTNEKLFF.

This clone was recorded once. The rearrangement links TRBV27 to TRBJ2-7; 7 bases map to TRBD1. The CDR3 runs to 15 residues. Germline assignment: CDR1 MNHEY and CDR2 SMNVEV (reference sequence). With 3 bases clipped from V and 2 bases from J, the junction kept 7 bases outside the gene matches. CDR3 in amino acids: CASSFYRGAAYEQYF. The CDR3 DNA sequence: TGTGCCAGCAGTTTCTACAGGGGCGCTGCCTACGAGCAGTACTTC.

This chain connects TRBV7-2 to TRBJ2-5; no definite D call. The CDR3 sequence is 15 residues long. Trimming took off 3 bases at V and 4 bases at J, with 15 bases between the two ends. Germline assignment: CDR1 SGHTA and CDR2 FQGNSA. The CDR3 bases are TGTGCCAGCAGCTTCCAAAGTGGGCAAATAGAGACCCAGTACTTC. This gives the protein CASSFQSGQIETQYF.

The chain links TRBV4-1 to TRBJ2-2; 10 positions match TRBD1. V lost 4 bases to trimming and J lost 6 bases; unmatched junction nucleotides: 14. This CDR3 contains 18 residues. Germline V gene sequence: CDR1 MGHRA, CDR2 YSYEKL. The CDR3 loop is CASSLHIPGQGTAGELFF. In DNA, the CDR3 is TGCGCCAGCAGCCTACACATTCCGGGACAGGGGACGGCCGGGGAGCTGTTTTTT.

This clone was detected a few times. The V gene is TRBV11-3, the J gene TRBJ2-1; 9 bases agree with TRBD2. The germline V gene has CDR1 SGHNT and CDR2 YENEEA. The length of the CDR3 is 13 residues. The trim removed 5 bases at V and 7 bases at J, leaving 3 bases unmatched. The CDR3 loop reads CASSNGLANEQFF. The CDR3 DNA follows: TGTGCCAGCAGCAACGGACTAGCGAATGAGCAGTTCTTC. Variable domain in full (rest from reference TRBV11-3 and TRBJ2-1): EAGVVQSPRYKIIEKKQPVAFWCNPISGHNTLYWYLQNLGQGPELLIRYENEEAVDDSQLPKDRFSAERLKGVDSTLKIQPAELGDSAVYLCASSNGLANEQFFGPGTRLTVL.

The CDR3 loop is CASSETFAGNYSPLHF. The CDR3 DNA reads as TGCGCCAGCAGTGAAACTTTCGCAGGGAATTATTCACCCCTCCACTTT. The chain has TRBV10-2 and TRBJ1-6; D is possibly TRBD1 (5 bases). The CDR3 has 16 amino acids. Germline CDR1 reads WSHSY; CDR2 reads SAAADI. V shed 3 bases and J shed 8 bases, with 17 bases lying between them.

V and J are TRBV19 and TRBJ2-2, with TRBD1 as a possible D gene (6 bases). The ends were cut back, 8 bases at V and 0 bases at J, with 10 bases in the middle. Germline V lookup: CDR1 LNHDA, CDR2 SQIVND (reference sequence). This CDR3 comprises 14 residues. CDR3 sequence: CASLDRSNTGELFF. CDR3 nucleotides: TGTGCCAGTCTTGACAGGTCGAACACCGGGGAGCTGTTTTTT.

The chain has TRBV6-1 and TRBJ2-7; 7 nucleotides line up with TRBD2. J was trimmed by 6 bases and V by 2 bases; bases with no gene match: 4. This CDR3 is built from 13 residues. CDR1 and CDR2 (germline): MNHNS, SASEGT. CDR3 DNA sequence: TGTGCCAGCAGTGAATTGGGAGGGGTCGAGCAGTACTTC. Its protein product is CASSELGGVEQYF.

The CDR3 is CASSQGPTGLNTEAFF. Written as DNA, the CDR3 is TGCGCCAGCAGCCAAGGCCCTACAGGGTTGAACACTGAAGCTTTCTTT. The chain joins TRBV4-1 to TRBJ1-1, with D maybe TRBD1 (6 bases). The germline V gene encodes CDR1 MGHRA and CDR2 YSYEKL. The CDR3 extends over 16 amino acids. Between the trimmed V and J ends, which lost 1 base and 0 bases, there was a span of 12 bases.

The CDR3 here is CASSSGTGTYGYTF. The CDR3 DNA is TGTGCCAGCAGCTCCGGGACAGGGACCTATGGCTACACCTTC. The genes are TRBV7-9 and TRBJ1-2; 9 positions agree with TRBD1. The CDR3 contains 14 residues. The germline V gene has CDR1 SEHNR and CDR2 FQNEAQ (reference sequence). The trim removed 4 bases at V and 4 bases at J, leaving 4 bases unmatched.

Written as DNA, the CDR3 is TGTGCCAGCAGCCGGACAGGTGGCACTGAAGCTTTCTTT. It specifies CASSRTGGTEAFF. The chain combines TRBV7-2 with TRBJ1-1, with TRBD1 matching over 7 bases. Germline V gene lookup returns CDR1 SGHTA and CDR2 FQGNSA. The CDR3 has 13 residues. Germline trimming cut 5 bases from V and 4 bases from J; bases unmatched to any gene: 4.

The chain joins TRBV2 to TRBJ1-6; possible D gene TRBD1, 5 bases. CDR1 SNHLY and CDR2 FYNNEI come from the germline V gene. Trimming shortened V by 1 base and J by 2 bases, and 12 bases separated the two germline ends. The CDR3 is made up of 17 amino acids. The CDR3 spells CASSEEGVPTYNSPLHF. As DNA, the CDR3 is TGTGCCAGCAGTGAAGAAGGGGTTCCGACCTATAATTCACCCCTCCACTTT.